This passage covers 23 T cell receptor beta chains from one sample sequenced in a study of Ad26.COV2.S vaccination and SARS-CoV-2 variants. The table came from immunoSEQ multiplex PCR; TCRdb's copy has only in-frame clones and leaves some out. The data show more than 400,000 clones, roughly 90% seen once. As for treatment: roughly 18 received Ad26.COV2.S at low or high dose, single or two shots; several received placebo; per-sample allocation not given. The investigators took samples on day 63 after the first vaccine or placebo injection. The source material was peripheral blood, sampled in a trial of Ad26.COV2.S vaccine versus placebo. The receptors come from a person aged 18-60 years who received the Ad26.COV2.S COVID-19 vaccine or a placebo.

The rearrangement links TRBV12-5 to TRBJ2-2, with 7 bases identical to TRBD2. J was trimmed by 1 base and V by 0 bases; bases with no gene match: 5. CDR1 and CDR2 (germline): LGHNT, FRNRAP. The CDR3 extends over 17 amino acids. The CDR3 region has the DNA TGTGCTAGTGGTTTGGTACTCCAGCGGGGGAACACCGGGGAGCTGTTTTTT. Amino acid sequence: CASGLVLQRGNTGELFF.

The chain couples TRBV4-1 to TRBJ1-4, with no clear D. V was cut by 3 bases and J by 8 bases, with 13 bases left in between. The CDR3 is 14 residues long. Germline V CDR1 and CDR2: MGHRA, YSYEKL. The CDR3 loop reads CASSQVDIGEKLFF. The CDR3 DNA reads TGCGCCAGCAGCCAGGTTGACATCGGCGAAAAACTGTTTTTT.

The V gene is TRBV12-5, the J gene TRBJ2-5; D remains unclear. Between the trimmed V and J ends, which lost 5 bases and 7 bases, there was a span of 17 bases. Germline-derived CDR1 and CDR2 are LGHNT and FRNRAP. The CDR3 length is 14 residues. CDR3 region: CASGPDNAAVTQYF. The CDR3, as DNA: TGTGCTAGTGGTCCTGACAACGCCGCGGTGACCCAGTACTTC.

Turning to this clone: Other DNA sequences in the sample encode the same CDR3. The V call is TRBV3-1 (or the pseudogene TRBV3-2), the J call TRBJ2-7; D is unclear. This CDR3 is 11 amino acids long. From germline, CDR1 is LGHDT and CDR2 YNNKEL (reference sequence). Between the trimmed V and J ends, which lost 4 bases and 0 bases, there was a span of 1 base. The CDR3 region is CASSRSYEQYF. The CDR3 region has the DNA TGTGCCAGCAGCCGCTCCTACGAGCAGTACTTC.

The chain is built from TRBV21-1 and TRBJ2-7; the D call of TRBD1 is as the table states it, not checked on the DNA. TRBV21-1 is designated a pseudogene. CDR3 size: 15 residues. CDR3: CASSKAGTGPYEQYF. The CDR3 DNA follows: TGTGCCAGCAGCAAAGCAGGGACAGGTCCTTACGAGCAGTACTTC.

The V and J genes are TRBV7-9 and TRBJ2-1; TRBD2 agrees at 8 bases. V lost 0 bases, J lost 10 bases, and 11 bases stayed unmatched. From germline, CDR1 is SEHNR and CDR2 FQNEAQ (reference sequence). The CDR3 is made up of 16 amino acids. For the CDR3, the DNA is TGTGCCAGCAGCTTAGCCGGACTAGCAACACCCCAGGAGCAGTTCTTC. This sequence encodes CASSLAGLATPQEQFF.

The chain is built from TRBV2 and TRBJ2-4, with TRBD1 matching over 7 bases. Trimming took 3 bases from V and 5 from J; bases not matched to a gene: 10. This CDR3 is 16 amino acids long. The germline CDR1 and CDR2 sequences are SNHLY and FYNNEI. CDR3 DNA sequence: TGTGCCAGCAGTGACCTCCGGGACAGCAGTGAAAACATTCAGTACTTC. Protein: CASSDLRDSSENIQYF.

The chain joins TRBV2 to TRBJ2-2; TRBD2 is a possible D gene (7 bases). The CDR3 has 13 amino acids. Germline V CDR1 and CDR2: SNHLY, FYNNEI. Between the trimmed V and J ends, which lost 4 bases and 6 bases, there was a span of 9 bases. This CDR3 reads CASSGGGSGELFF. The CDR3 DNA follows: TGTGCCAGCAGTGGGGGGGGCTCCGGGGAGCTGTTTTTT.

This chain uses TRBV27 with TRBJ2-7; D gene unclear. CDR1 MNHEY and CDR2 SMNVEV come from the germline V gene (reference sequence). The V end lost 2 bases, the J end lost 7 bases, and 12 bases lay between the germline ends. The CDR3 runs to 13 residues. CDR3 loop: CASSLARVGEQYF. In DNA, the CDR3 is TGTGCCAGCAGTTTAGCCCGGGTCGGTGAGCAGTACTTC.

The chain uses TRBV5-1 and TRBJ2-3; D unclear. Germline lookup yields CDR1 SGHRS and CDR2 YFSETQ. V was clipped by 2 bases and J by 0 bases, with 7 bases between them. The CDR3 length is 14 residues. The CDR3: CASSLAASTDTQYF. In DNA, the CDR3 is TGCGCCAGCAGCTTAGCTGCTAGCACAGATACGCAGTATTTT.

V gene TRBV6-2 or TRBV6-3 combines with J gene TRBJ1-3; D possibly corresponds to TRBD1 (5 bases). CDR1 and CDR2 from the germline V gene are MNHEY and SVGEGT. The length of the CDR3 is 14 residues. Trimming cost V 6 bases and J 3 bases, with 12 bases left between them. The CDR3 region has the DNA TGTGCCAGCAGCCCGCAGGGATATGGAAACACCATATATTTT. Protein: CASSPQGYGNTIYF.

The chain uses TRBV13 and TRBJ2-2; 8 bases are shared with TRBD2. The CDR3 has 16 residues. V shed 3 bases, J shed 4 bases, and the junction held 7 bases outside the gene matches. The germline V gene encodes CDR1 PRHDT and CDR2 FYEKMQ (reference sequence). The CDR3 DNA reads TGTGCCAGCAGCTTTTTCGCGGGGGGAGGCACCGGGGAGCTGTTTTTT. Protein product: CASSFFAGGGTGELFF.

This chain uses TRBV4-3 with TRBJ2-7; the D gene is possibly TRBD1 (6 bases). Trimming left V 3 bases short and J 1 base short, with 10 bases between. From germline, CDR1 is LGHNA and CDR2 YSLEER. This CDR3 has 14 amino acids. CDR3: CASSQGANSYEQYF. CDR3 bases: TGCGCCAGCAGCCAGGGGGCGAATTCCTACGAGCAGTACTTC.

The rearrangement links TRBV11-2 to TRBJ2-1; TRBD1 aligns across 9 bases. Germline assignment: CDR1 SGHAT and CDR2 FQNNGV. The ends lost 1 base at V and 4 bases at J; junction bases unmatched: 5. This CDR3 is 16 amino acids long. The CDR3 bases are TGTGCCAGCAGCTTAGGGACAGGGGTGGCATACAATGAGCAGTTCTTC. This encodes CASSLGTGVAYNEQFF.

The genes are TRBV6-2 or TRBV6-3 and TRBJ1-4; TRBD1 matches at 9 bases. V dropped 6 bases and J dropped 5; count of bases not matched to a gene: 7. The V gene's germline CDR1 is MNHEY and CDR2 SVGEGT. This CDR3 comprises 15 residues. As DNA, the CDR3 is TGTGCCAGCAGCCCCACCGGGACAGGGAATGAAAAACTGTTTTTT. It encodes CASSPTGTGNEKLFF.

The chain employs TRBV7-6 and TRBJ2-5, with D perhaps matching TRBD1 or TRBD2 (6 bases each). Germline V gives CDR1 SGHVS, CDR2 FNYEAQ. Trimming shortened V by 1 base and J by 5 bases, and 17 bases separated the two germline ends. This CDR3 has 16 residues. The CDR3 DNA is TGTGCCAGCAGCTTAGTGGTGGGGGGCCGAACCGAGACCCAGTACTTC. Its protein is CASSLVVGGRTETQYF.

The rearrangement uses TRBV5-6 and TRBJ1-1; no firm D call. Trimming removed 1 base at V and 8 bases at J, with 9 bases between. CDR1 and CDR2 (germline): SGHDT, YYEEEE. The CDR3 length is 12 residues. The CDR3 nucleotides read TGTGCCAGCAGCTTGAAGGGCTACGAAGCTTTCTTT. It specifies CASSLKGYEAFF. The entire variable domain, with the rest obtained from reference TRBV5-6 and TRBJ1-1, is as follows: DAGVTQSPTHLIKTRGQQVTLRCSPKSGHDTVSWYQQALGQGPQFIFQYYEEEERQRGNFPDRFSGHQFPNYSSELNVNALLLGDSALYLCASSLKGYEAFFGQGTRLTVV.

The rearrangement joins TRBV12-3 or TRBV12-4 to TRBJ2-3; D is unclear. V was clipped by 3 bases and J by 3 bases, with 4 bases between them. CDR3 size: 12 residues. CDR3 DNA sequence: TGTGCCAGCAGTTTCGCGACAGATACGCAGTATTTT. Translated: CASSFATDTQYF.

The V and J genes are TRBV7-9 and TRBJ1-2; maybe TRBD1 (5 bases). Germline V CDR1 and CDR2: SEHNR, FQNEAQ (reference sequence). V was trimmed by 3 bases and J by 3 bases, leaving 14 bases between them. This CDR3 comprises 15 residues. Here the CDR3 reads CASSFVQADDYGYTF. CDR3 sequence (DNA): TGTGCCAGCAGCTTCGTACAGGCCGACGACTATGGCTACACCTTC. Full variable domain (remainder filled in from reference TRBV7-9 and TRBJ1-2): DTGVSQNPRHKITKRGQNVTFRCDPISEHNRLYWYRQTLGQGPEFLTYFQNEAQLEKSRLLSDRFSAERPKGSFSTLEIQRTEQGDSAMYLCASSFVQADDYGYTFGSGTRLTVV.

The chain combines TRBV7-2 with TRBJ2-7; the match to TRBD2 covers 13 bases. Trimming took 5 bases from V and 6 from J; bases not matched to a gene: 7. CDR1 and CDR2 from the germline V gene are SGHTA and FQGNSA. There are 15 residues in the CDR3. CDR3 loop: CASSLLAGGQGEQYF. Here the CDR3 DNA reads TGTGCCAGCAGCCTACTAGCGGGGGGGCAGGGCGAGCAGTACTTC. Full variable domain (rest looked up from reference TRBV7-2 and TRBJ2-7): GAGVSQSPSNKVTEKGKDVELRCDPISGHTALYWYRQSLGQGLEFLIYFQGNSAPDKSGLPSDRFSAERTGGSVSTLTIQRTQQEDSAVYLCASSLLAGGQGEQYFGPGTRLTVT.

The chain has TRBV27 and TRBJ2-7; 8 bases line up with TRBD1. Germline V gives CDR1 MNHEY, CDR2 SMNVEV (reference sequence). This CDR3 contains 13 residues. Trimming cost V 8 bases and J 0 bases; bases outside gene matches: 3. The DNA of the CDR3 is TGTGCCAGCGGACAGGGCCTCTCCTACGAGCAGTACTTC. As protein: CASGQGLSYEQYF.

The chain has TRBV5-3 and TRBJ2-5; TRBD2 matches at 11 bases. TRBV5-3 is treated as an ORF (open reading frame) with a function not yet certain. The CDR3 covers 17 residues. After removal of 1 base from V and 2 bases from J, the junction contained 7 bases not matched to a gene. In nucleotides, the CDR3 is TGTGCCAGAAGCTTGAATTTAACTAGCGGGGGTCAAGAGACCCAGTACTTC. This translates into CARSLNLTSGGQETQYF.

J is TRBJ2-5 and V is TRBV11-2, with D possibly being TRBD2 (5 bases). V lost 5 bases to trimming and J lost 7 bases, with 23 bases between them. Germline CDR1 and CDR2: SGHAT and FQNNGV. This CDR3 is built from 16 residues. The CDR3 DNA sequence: TGTGCCAGCAGCCCCGTGCGGGCGACAAGGGTGAGGACCCAGTACTTC. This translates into CASSPVRATRVRTQYF.